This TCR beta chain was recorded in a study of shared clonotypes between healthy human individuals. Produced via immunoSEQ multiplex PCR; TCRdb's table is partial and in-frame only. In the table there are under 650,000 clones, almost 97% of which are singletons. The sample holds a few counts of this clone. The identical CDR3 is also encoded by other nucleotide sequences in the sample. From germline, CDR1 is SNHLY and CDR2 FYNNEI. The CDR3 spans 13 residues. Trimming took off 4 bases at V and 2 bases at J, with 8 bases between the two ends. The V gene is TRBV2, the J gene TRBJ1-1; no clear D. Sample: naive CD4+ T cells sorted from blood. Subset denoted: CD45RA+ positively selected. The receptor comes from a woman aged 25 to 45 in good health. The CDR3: CASSGDTNTEAFF. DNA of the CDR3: TGTGCCAGCAGTGGAGACACAAACACTGAAGCTTTCTTT.